The TCR beta chain described here comes from a study of cytomegalovirus exposure and HLA in healthy donors. Germline values: CDR1 SEHNR, CDR2 FQNEAQ (reference sequence). Trimming removed 2 bases from V and 5 bases from J; junction bases left unmatched: 9. CDR3 length equals 16 residues. Use of 60 Vbeta and 13 Jbeta primers characterized the PCR. Sequencing used immunoSEQ multiplex PCR; TCRdb keeps in-frame clones, though not all of them. The sample includes roughly 110,000 clones, approximately 80% seen only once; the top ten take 0.85% to 0.9%. The chain is built from TRBV7-9 and TRBJ2-7; 10 nucleotides align to TRBD1. The source is a woman younger than 45 in good health and CMV-seronegative. The sequencing input was PBMCs. CDR3 region: CASSLSAGTGANEQYF. DNA of the CDR3: TGTGCCAGCAGCTTATCGGCCGGGACAGGGGCAAACGAGCAGTACTTC. The entire variable domain, with the rest obtained from reference TRBV7-9 and TRBJ2-7, is as follows: DTGVSQNPRHKITKRGQNVTFRCDPISEHNRLYWYRQTLGQGPEFLTYFQNEAQLEKSRLLSDRFSAERPKGSFSTLEIQRTEQGDSAMYLCASSLSAGTGANEQYFGPGTRLTVT.